Each of the 32 T cell receptor beta chains below was sequenced from the same sample in a study of cytomegalovirus exposure and HLA in healthy donors. The PCR was carried out with 60 Vbeta primers and 13 Jbeta primers. The repertoire was sequenced with immunoSEQ multiplex PCR; TCRdb's copy has only in-frame clones and lacks some. The table has 100,000 to 150,000 clones, 65% to 75% seen once. Sequencing was carried out using PBMCs. The origin of the receptors is a woman aged 50 to 65 in good health and CMV-seropositive.

J is TRBJ1-2 and V is TRBV2, with TRBD1 identical over 8 bases. This CDR3 contains 16 residues. V trimming: 3 bases; J trimming: 4 bases; junction bases outside the gene matches: 10. Per the germline V gene, CDR1 is SNHLY and CDR2 is FYNNEI. CDR3: CASSEDRAILPYGYTF. In DNA, the CDR3 is TGTGCCAGCAGTGAGGACAGGGCGATTCTCCCCTATGGCTACACCTTC.

The V gene is TRBV6-1, the J gene TRBJ1-2; 7 bases fit TRBD1. The CDR3 totals 17 residues. The germline V gene has CDR1 MNHNS and CDR2 SASEGT. After removal of 0 bases from V and 1 base from J, the junction contained 8 bases not matched to a gene. The DNA for the CDR3 is TGTGCCAGCAGTGAAGCAGGTGGAGGGGGCGGTAACTATGGCTACACCTTC. Residues: CASSEAGGGGGNYGYTF.

This CDR3 is CASRQGAEVYGYTF. The CDR3 DNA is TGCGCCAGCCGCCAGGGGGCGGAGGTCTATGGCTACACCTTC. The chain carries TRBV5-1 and TRBJ1-2; TRBD1 agrees at 8 bases. The V gene end was trimmed by 7 bases and the J gene end by 4 bases; junction bases not matched to a gene: 9. Looked up from germline, CDR1 is SGHRS and CDR2 is YFSETQ. The CDR3 loop spans 14 amino acids.

The chain combines TRBV5-6 with TRBJ1-6, with D possibly TRBD1 on 6 matching bases. V was cut by 1 base and J by 5 bases, with 16 bases left in between. This CDR3 comprises 17 residues. Germline V gene sequence: CDR1 SGHDT, CDR2 YYEEEE. The CDR3 nucleotides are TGTGCCAGCAGCTTGCGCAAAACAGGGTCAAATAATTCACCCCTCCACTTT. Translating gives CASSLRKTGSNNSPLHF.

The chain couples TRBV6-5 to TRBJ2-7, with 10 bases lining up with TRBD1. The ends lost 6 bases at V and 2 bases at J; junction bases unmatched: 4. The CDR3 is 14 residues long. Germline V gives CDR1 MNHEY, CDR2 SVGAGI. CDR3 coding DNA: TGTGCCAGCAGCTTGGGACAGGGGACCTACGAGCAGTACTTC. Translating it yields CASSLGQGTYEQYF.

This chain uses TRBV18 with TRBJ1-1, with unresolved D. V lost 0 bases to trimming and J lost 1 base, with 9 bases between them. Germline-derived CDR1 and CDR2 are KGHSH and LQKENI. The CDR3 is made up of 15 amino acids. This chain's CDR3 is CASSPPKGENTEAFF. The CDR3 DNA reads TGTGCCAGCTCACCACCGAAGGGAGAGAACACTGAAGCTTTCTTT.

The chain carries TRBV9 and TRBJ1-6; D is uncertain. The CDR3 is made up of 14 amino acids. CDR1 is SGDLS and CDR2 is YYNGEE in the germline V gene. V was trimmed by 0 bases and J by 9 bases, leaving 10 bases between them. The CDR3 loop is CASSVAGDPSPLHF. The CDR3 DNA reads TGTGCCAGCAGCGTAGCCGGGGATCCTTCACCCCTCCACTTT.

The V call is TRBV19, the J call TRBJ2-7, with D possibly TRBD1 on 6 matching bases. Germline lookup yields CDR1 LNHDA and CDR2 SQIVND (reference sequence). This CDR3 has 13 amino acids. V lost 10 bases and J 0 bases, leaving 13 bases between the germline ends. CDR3 nucleotide sequence: TGTGCCACTGCTCTGGACAGCTCCTACGAGCAGTACTTC. It specifies CATALDSSYEQYF.

The chain combines TRBV7-7 with TRBJ1-5; no firm D call. The V end lost 1 base, the J end lost 5 bases, and 18 bases lay between the germline ends. CDR3 size: 17 residues. Germline CDR1 reads SSHAT; CDR2 reads FNYEAQ (reference sequence). CDR3 DNA sequence: TGTGCCAGCAGCTTAGACCAGACTTCGATCCCCCATCAGCCCCAGCATTTT. Amino acid sequence: CASSLDQTSIPHQPQHF.

Notes on this clone: The germline gene is not matched at one end of the junction; a read error may be the cause. This chain links TRBV7-9 with TRBJ1-5, with D maybe TRBD1 (5 bases). The germline gives CDR1 SEHNR, CDR2 FQNEAQ (reference sequence). The CDR3 is 13 amino acids. CDR3 nucleotide sequence: TGTTCCAGCAGCTTCGGGGGGGAACAGCCCCAGCATTTT. Residues: CSSSFGGEQPQHF.

This chain links TRBV5-1 with TRBJ2-7, with TRBD1 matching over 10 bases. V was pared by 0 bases and J by 1 base, with 19 bases of the junction left unmatched. The CDR3 runs to 21 residues. Germline V gene sequence: CDR1 SGHRS, CDR2 YFSETQ. The CDR3 nucleotides are TGCGCCAGCAGCTTGGTTGGGTTGGGGGACAGGGGAGACCGCATATCCTACGAGCAGTACTTC. This translates into CASSLVGLGDRGDRISYEQYF.

The chain combines TRBV5-8 with TRBJ2-7, with D maybe TRBD1 (5 bases). V dropped 3 bases and J dropped 2 bases, with 15 bases sitting between them. CDR1 and CDR2 (germline): SGHTS, YDEGEE. The CDR3 has 15 residues. The CDR3 protein is CASSSLTRTPYEQYF. CDR3 nucleotide sequence: TGTGCCAGCAGCTCCTTAACCAGGACACCCTACGAGCAGTACTTC.

The chain combines TRBV7-6 with TRBJ2-7; 12 bases align to TRBD1. V trimming: 5 bases; J trimming: 6 bases; junction bases outside the gene matches: 8. The CDR3 totals 15 residues. CDR1 and CDR2 (germline): SGHVS, FNYEAQ. The CDR3 nucleotides read TGTGCCAGCAGCCCCAGGTGGGACAGGGGGCGCGAGCAGTACTTC. Amino acid sequence: CASSPRWDRGREQYF.

The V and J genes are TRBV2 and TRBJ1-2, with 9 bases aligning to TRBD1. Germline-derived CDR1 and CDR2 are SNHLY and FYNNEI. The length of the CDR3 is 15 residues. Trimming cost V 5 bases and J 4 bases; bases outside gene matches: 8. DNA of the CDR3: TGTGCCAGCAGTACCGGACAGGGGACCCTCTATGGCTACACCTTC. It is translated as CASSTGQGTLYGYTF.

J is TRBJ2-1 and V is TRBV7-7, with 7 positions matching TRBD1. The CDR3 totals 14 residues. The V segment lost 6 bases and the J segment 6 bases; nucleotides outside the gene matches: 8. Germline CDR1 and CDR2: SSHAT and FNYEAQ (reference sequence). The CDR3 protein is CASSSTGVTNEQFF. The CDR3 bases are TGTGCCAGCAGTTCTACAGGGGTAACCAATGAGCAGTTCTTC.

The chain is built from TRBV5-8 and TRBJ2-1; 11 positions match TRBD2. The J segment lost 8 bases and the V segment lost 1 base, leaving 17 bases of the junction unmatched. Germline CDR1 and CDR2: SGHTS and YDEGEE. The CDR3 is 19 residues long. CDR3 sequence: CASSLLWMLAGGAVYEQFF. For the CDR3, the DNA is TGTGCCAGCAGCTTGCTCTGGATGTTAGCGGGGGGGGCTGTCTATGAGCAGTTCTTC.

This chain joins TRBV27 and TRBJ1-5, with D possibly TRBD1 on 5 matching bases. V was cut by 6 bases and J by 4 bases, with 13 bases left in between. This CDR3 region has 14 residues. The germline V gene has CDR1 MNHEY and CDR2 SMNVEV (reference sequence). In DNA, the CDR3 is TGTGCCAGCAGGAAAGACAGTCCTAATCAGCCCCAGCATTTT. Amino acids: CASRKDSPNQPQHF.

This clone was detected a few times. The chain has TRBV5-1 and TRBJ1-2; D is ambiguous. CDR3 length equals 17 residues. The germline CDR1 and CDR2 sequences are SGHRS and YFSETQ. Trimming stripped 5 bases from V and 0 bases from J, with 20 bases between. CDR3 in amino acids: CASSFVSPTETNYGYTF. In DNA, the CDR3 is TGCGCCAGCAGTTTTGTTTCCCCCACAGAAACTAACTATGGCTACACCTTC. Combining the CDR3 with reference TRBV5-1 and TRBJ1-2 gives the whole variable domain KAGVTQTPRYLIKTRGQQVTLSCSPISGHRSVSWYQQTPGQGLQFLFEYFSETQRNKGNFPGRFSGRQFSNSRSEMNVSTLELGDSALYLCASSFVSPTETNYGYTFGSGTRLTVV.

This sequence joins TRBV13 and TRBJ2-1; 9 positions agree with TRBD1. This CDR3 is built from 16 residues. Germline CDR1 and CDR2: PRHDT and FYEKMQ (reference sequence). The J segment lost 2 bases and the V segment lost 7 bases, leaving 9 bases of the junction unmatched. CDR3 protein: CASIKFRDRAYNEQFF. CDR3 coding DNA: TGTGCCAGCATCAAGTTCCGGGACAGGGCCTACAATGAGCAGTTCTTC.

V gene TRBV9 combines with J gene TRBJ2-2, with 10 bases aligning to TRBD2. V shed 0 bases, J shed 1 base, and the junction held 9 bases outside the gene matches. The germline CDR1 and CDR2 sequences are SGDLS and YYNGEE. The CDR3 runs 19 residues. CDR3 DNA sequence: TGTGCCAGCAGCGTAGCTCATGCTAGCGGGGGCCGGAACACCGGGGAGCTGTTTTTT. This gives the protein CASSVAHASGGRNTGELFF. Full variable domain (outside the CDR3, taken from reference TRBV9 and TRBJ2-2): DSGVTQTPKHLITATGQRVTLRCSPRSGDLSVYWYQQSLDQGLQFLIQYYNGEERAKGNILERFSAQQFPDLHSELNLSSLELGDSALYFCASSVAHASGGRNTGELFFGEGSRLTVL.

V gene TRBV11-2 combines with J gene TRBJ2-3; D is perhaps TRBD1 (6 bases). V was shortened by 5 bases and J by 1 base, with 13 bases between the two germline ends. The CDR3 length is 15 residues. Germline values: CDR1 SGHAT, CDR2 FQNNGV. Here the CDR3 DNA reads TGTGCCAGCAGCGAGTACAGGGCGGGCACAGATACGCAGTATTTT. Residues: CASSEYRAGTDTQYF.

This clone was picked up one time. The rearrangement uses TRBV10-3 and TRBJ1-2, with D perhaps TRBD1 (5 bases). Trimming shortened V by 5 bases and J by 5 bases, and 18 bases separated the two germline ends. Germline lookup yields CDR1 ENHRY and CDR2 SYGVKD. The CDR3 runs 15 residues. The chain's CDR3 is CAISKPSGGGYGYTF. The CDR3 DNA reads TGTGCCATCAGTAAGCCCTCGGGGGGGGGATATGGCTACACCTTC.

DNA for the CDR3: TGTGCCAGCAGCTTGACCGGGGGCTCCTACGAGCAGTACTTC. Amino acids: CASSLTGGSYEQYF. The chain joins TRBV11-2 to TRBJ2-7; maybe TRBD2 (6 bases). Germline values: CDR1 SGHAT, CDR2 FQNNGV. The CDR3 loop spans 14 amino acids. Trimming stripped 3 bases from V and 0 bases from J, with 9 bases between. Full variable domain (outside the CDR3, taken from reference TRBV11-2 and TRBJ2-7): EAGVAQSPRYKIIEKRQSVAFWCNPISGHATLYWYQQILGQGPKLLIQFQNNGVVDDSQLPKDRFSAERLKGVDSTLKIQPAKLEDSAVYLCASSLTGGSYEQYFGPGTRLTVT.

This clone appeared a few times. V is TRBV2 and J is TRBJ1-5; 8 bases map to TRBD1. Unmatched junction bases numbered 18, after V lost 8 bases and J lost 3 bases. Germline lookup yields CDR1 SNHLY and CDR2 FYNNEI. There are 18 residues in the CDR3. The CDR3 sequence is CASGLDRDAFWINQPQHF. The CDR3 nucleotides read TGTGCCAGCGGCCTGGACAGGGACGCCTTTTGGATCAATCAGCCCCAGCATTTT.

V is TRBV4-1 and J is TRBJ1-2; D is unclear. Trimming removed 0 bases at V and 4 bases at J, with 15 bases between. Looked up from germline, CDR1 is MGHRA and CDR2 is YSYEKL. This CDR3 is built from 16 residues. The chain's CDR3 is CASSQDPLRAGYGYTF. As DNA, the CDR3 is TGCGCCAGCAGCCAAGACCCCCTCCGCGCCGGCTATGGCTACACCTTC.

The genes are TRBV10-3 and TRBJ2-2; TRBD1 aligns across 9 bases. J gave up 4 bases and V 2 bases, and 5 bases lay outside the gene matches. The CDR3 extends over 16 amino acids. Germline V gene data show CDR1 as ENHRY and CDR2 as SYGVKD. DNA of the CDR3: TGTGCCATCAGTGAGCCGGGACAGGGCACCACCGGGGAGCTGTTTTTT. It translates to CAISEPGQGTTGELFF.

The CDR3 sequence is CASSLPGQGATQETQYF. The CDR3 nucleotides read TGTGCCAGCAGCTTGCCGGGACAGGGGGCGACCCAAGAGACCCAGTACTTC. The rearrangement uses TRBV5-4 and TRBJ2-5; 12 nucleotides agree with TRBD1. CDR1 is SGHNT and CDR2 is YYREEE in the germline V gene (reference sequence). This CDR3 contains 17 residues. V was pared by 1 base and J by 1 base, with 5 bases of the junction left unmatched.

This clone appeared a few times. The chain links TRBV27 to TRBJ2-7; tentative D call: TRBD1 (6 bases). The germline V gene has CDR1 MNHEY and CDR2 SMNVEV (reference sequence). V gave up 4 bases and J gave up 0 bases, with 13 bases separating them. This CDR3 is built from 15 residues. CDR3 DNA: TGTGCCAGCAGTTCTGCCGGGACAATCTCCTACGAGCAGTACTTC. Its translation is CASSSAGTISYEQYF.

This rearrangement joins TRBV18 to TRBJ2-3; TRBD2 agrees at 9 bases. The CDR3 is made up of 16 amino acids. The ends lost 6 bases at V and 4 bases at J; junction bases unmatched: 11. Germline CDR1 reads KGHSH; CDR2 reads LQKENI. The chain's CDR3 is CASSPVAGGLPDTQYF. CDR3 nucleotide sequence: TGTGCCAGCTCTCCCGTGGCGGGGGGGCTCCCAGATACGCAGTATTTT.

This clone was observed a handful of times. V gene TRBV28 combines with J gene TRBJ2-7; D not certain. Trimming stripped 7 bases from V and 6 bases from J, with 16 bases between. CDR1 MDHEN and CDR2 SYDVKM come from the germline V gene. The CDR3 consists of 13 residues. The CDR3 reads CASTTNTAGEQYF. DNA for the CDR3: TGTGCCAGCACCACAAACACAGCAGGCGAGCAGTACTTC.

The V call is TRBV29-1, the J call TRBJ1-2; D might be TRBD1 (5 bases). Germline CDR1 reads SQVTM; CDR2 reads ANQGSEA. The CDR3 loop spans 12 amino acids. Trimming pared 5 bases from V and 7 bases from J, leaving 14 bases between. Here the CDR3 DNA reads TGCAGCGTTACCTCCAGGGCCAGTGGCTACACCTTC. It translates to CSVTSRASGYTF.

This clone was seen more than once but under ten times. The chain is built from TRBV2 and TRBJ1-2, with TRBD1 matching 7 bases. Germline V lookup: CDR1 SNHLY, CDR2 FYNNEI. This CDR3 is built from 13 residues. V gave up 5 bases and J gave up 3 bases; unmatched junction bases: 3. CDR3 sequence: CASSSQGDYGYTF. CDR3 in DNA: TGTGCCAGCAGTAGTCAGGGGGACTATGGCTACACCTTC.